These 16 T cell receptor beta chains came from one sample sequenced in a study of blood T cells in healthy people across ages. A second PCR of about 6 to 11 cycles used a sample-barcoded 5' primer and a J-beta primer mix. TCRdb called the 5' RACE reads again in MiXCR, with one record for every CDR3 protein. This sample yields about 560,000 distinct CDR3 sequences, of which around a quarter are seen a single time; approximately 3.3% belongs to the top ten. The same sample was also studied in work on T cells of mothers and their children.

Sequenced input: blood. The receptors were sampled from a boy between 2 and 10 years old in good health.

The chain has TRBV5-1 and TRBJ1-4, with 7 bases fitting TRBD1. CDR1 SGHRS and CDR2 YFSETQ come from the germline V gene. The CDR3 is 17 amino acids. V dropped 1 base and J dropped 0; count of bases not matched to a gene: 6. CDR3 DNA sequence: TGCGCCAGCAGCTTGACAGGGGAAGTGGCAACTAATGAAAAACTGTTTTTT. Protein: CASSLTGEVATNEKLFF.

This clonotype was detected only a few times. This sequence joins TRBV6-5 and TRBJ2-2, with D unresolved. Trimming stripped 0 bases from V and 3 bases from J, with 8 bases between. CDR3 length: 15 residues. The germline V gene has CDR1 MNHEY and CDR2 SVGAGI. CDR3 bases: TGTGCCAGCAGTTACTCAATTCGAGACACCGGGGAGCTGTTTTTT. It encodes CASSYSIRDTGELFF.

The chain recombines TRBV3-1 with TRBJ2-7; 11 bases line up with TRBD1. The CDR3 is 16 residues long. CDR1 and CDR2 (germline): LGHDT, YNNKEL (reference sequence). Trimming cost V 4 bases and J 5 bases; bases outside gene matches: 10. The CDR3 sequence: CASSLIARGQGDEQYF. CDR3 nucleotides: TGTGCCAGCAGCCTAATAGCCCGGGGACAGGGGGACGAGCAGTACTTC.

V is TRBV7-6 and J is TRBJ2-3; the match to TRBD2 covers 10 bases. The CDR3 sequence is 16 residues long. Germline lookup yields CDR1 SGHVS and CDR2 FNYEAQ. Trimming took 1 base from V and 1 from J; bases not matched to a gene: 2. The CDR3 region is CASSLGAGGGTDTQYF. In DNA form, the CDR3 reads TGTGCCAGCAGCTTAGGAGCGGGGGGGGGCACAGATACGCAGTATTTT.

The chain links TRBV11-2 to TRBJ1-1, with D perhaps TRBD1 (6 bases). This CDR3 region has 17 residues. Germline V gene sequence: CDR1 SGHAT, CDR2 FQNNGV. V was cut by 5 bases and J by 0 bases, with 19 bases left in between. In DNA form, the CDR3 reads TGTGCCAGCAGCCTTGGACAGTGGGGTCCCTTGAACACTGAAGCTTTCTTT. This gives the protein CASSLGQWGPLNTEAFF.

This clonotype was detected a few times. The CDR3 sequence is CASSLGRDYNEQFF. CDR3 DNA sequence: TGTGCCAGCAGCTTAGGTAGGGACTACAATGAGCAGTTCTTC. This chain uses TRBV7-2 with TRBJ2-5; no clear D gene. The tail of the sequence fits TRBJ2-1 better, so the J call may be wrong. In germline, CDR1 is SGHTA, CDR2 FQGNSA. The CDR3 loop spans 14 amino acids.

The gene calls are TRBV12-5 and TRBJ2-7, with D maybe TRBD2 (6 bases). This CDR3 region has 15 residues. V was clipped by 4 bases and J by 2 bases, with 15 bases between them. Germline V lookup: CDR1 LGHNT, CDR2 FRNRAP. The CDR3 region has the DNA TGTGCTAGTGGTTCGGGAGACATTCCCACCTACGAGCAGTACTTC. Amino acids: CASGSGDIPTYEQYF.

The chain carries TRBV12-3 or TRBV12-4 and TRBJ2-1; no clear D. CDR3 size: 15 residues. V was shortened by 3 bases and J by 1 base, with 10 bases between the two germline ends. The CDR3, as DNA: TGTGCCAGCAGTTTTCCCCCGGCTTCCTACAATGAGCAGTTCTTC. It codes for CASSFPPASYNEQFF.

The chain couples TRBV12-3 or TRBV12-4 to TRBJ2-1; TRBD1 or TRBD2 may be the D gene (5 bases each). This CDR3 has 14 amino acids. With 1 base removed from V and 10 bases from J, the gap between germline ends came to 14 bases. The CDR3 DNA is TGTGCCAGCAGTTTAGTCGCTAGCACAGGAGAGCAGTTCTTC. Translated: CASSLVASTGEQFF.

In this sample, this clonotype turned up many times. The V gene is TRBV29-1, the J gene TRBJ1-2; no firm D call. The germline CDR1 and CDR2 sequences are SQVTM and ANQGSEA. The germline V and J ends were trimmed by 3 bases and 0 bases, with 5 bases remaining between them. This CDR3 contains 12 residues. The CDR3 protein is CSVELSNYGYTF. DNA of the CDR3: TGCAGCGTTGAGCTTTCTAACTATGGCTACACCTTC.

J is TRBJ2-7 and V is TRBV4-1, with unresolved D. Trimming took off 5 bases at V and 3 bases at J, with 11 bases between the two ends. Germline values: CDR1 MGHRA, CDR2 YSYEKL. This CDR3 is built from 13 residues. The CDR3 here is CASSLEVYYEQYF. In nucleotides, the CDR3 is TGCGCCAGCAGCTTGGAAGTCTACTACGAGCAGTACTTC.

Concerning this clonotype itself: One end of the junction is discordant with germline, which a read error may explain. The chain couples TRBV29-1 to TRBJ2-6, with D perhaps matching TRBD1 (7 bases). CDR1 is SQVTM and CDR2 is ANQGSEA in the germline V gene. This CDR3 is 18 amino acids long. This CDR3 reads CSVGRTRGESSGANILTF. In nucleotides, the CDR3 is TGCAGCGTTGGACGAACCAGGGGGGAGTCTTCTGGGGCCAACATCCTGACTTTC.

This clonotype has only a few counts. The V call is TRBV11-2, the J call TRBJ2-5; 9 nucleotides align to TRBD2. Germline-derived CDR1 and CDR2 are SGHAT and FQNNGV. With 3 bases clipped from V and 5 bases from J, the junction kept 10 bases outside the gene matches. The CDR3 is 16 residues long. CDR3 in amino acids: CASSFLAGSGGETQYF. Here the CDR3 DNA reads TGTGCCAGCAGCTTTCTAGCGGGATCCGGTGGGGAGACCCAGTACTTC.

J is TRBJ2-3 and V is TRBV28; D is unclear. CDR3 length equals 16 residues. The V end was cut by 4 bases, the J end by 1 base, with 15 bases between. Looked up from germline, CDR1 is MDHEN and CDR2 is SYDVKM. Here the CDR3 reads CASSSLDQVGTDTQYF. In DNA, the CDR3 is TGTGCCAGCAGTTCGCTAGACCAAGTTGGCACAGATACGCAGTATTTT.

In nucleotides, the CDR3 is TGTGCCAGCAGCTTAATAGGGGTAGAGGGAGAGACCCAGTACTTC. It encodes CASSLIGVEGETQYF. The J gene is TRBJ2-7, the V gene TRBV11-2, with D perhaps assigned TRBD1 or TRBD2 (5 bases each). The J call could be wrong; TRBJ2-5 is a better fit for the DNA end. This CDR3 spans 15 amino acids. Per the germline V gene, CDR1 is SGHAT and CDR2 is FQNNGV.

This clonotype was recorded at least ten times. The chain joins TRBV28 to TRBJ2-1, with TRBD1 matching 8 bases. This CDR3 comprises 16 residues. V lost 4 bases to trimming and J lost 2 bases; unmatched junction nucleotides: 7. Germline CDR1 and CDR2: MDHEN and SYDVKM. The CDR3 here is CASSSPGQGTYNEQFF. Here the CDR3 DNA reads TGTGCCAGCAGTTCCCCTGGACAGGGCACCTACAATGAGCAGTTCTTC. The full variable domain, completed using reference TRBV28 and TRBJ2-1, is DVKVTQSSRYLVKRTGEKVFLECVQDMDHENMFWYRQDPGLGLRLIYFSYDVKMKEKGDIPEGYSVSREKKERFSLILESASTNQTSMYLCASSSPGQGTYNEQFFGPGTRLTVL.